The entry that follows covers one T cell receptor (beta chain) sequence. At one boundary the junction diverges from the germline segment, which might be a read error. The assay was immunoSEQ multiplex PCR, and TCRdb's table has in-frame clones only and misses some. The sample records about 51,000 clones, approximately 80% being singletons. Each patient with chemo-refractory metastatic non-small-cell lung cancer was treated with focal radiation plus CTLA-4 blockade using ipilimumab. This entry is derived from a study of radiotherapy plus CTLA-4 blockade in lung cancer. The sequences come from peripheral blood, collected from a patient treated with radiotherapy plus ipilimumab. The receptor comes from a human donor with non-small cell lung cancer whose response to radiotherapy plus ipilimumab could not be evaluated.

In DNA form, the CDR3 reads TGTGCCAGCAGCCTAGCCAAGAAGTCAGGGTATAATGAAAAACTGTTTTTT. It specifies CASSLAKKSGYNEKLFF. The chain is built from TRBV7-2 and TRBJ1-4, with a possible D match to TRBD1 (5 bases). Germline lookup yields CDR1 SGHTA and CDR2 FQGNSA. The CDR3 contains 17 residues.